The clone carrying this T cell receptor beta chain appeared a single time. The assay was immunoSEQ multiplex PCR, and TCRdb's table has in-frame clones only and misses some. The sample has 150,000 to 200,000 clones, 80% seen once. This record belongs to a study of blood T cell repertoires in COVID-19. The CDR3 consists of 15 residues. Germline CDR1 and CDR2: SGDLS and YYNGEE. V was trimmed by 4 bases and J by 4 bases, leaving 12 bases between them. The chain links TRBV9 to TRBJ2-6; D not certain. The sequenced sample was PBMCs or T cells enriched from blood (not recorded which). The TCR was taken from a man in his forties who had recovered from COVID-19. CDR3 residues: CASSPSQLGANVLTF. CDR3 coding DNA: TGTGCCAGCAGCCCTAGTCAACTCGGGGCCAACGTCCTGACTTTC.